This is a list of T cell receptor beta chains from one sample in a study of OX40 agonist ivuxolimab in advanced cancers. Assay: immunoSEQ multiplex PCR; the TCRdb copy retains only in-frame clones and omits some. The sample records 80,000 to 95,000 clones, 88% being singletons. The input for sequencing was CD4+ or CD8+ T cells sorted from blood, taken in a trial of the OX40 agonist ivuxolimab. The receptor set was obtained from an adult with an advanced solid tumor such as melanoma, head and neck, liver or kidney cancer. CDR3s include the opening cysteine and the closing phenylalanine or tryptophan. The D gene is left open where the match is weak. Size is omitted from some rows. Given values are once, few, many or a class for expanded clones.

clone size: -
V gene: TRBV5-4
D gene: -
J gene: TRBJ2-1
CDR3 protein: CASSGEGQPDNEQFF
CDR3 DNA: TGTGCCAGCAGCGGAGAGGGACAACCAGACAATGAGCAGTTCTTC

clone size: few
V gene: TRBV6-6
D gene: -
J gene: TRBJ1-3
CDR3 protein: CASSTGPGNTIYF
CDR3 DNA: TGTGCCAGCAGCACAGGGCCCGGAAACACCATATATTTT

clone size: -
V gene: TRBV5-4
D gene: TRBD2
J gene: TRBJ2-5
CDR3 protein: CASRHGTSGRASETQYF
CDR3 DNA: TGTGCCAGCAGGCACGGGACTAGCGGGAGGGCCTCGGAGACCCAGTACTTC

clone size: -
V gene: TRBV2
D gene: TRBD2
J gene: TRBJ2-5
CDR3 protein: CASRWTSLVETQYF
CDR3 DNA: TGTGCCAGCCGATGGACTAGCCTGGTGGAGACCCAGTACTTC

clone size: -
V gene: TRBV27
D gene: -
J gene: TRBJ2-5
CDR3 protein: CASSTDAVGTQYF
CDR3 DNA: TGTGCCAGCAGTACCGACGCGGTGGGGACCCAGTACTTC

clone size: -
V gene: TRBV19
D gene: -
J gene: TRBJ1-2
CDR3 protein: CASSREVPSNYGYTF
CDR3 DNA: TGTGCCAGTAGCCGCGAGGTTCCCTCAAACTATGGCTACACCTTC

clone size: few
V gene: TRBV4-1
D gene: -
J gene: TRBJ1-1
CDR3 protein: CASSQDFRGGEAFF
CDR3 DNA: TGCGCCAGCAGCCAAGATTTTAGGGGAGGTGAAGCTTTCTTT

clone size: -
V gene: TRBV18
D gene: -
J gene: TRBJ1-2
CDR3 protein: CASSPTGTTNYGYTF
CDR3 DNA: TGTGCCAGCTCACCAACAGGGACAACGAACTATGGCTACACCTTC

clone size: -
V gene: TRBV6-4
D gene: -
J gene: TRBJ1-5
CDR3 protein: CASSLTIDQPQHF
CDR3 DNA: TGTGCCAGTAGTCTGACCATCGATCAGCCCCAGCATTTT

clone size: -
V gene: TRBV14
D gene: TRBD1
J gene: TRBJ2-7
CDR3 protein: CASSQDFGTVYF
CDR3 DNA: TGTGCCAGCAGCCAAGATTTTGGGACAGTCTACTTC

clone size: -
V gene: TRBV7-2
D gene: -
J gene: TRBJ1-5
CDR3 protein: CASSLNRASNQPQHF
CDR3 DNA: TGTGCCAGCAGCTTGAACAGGGCTAGCAATCAGCCCCAGCATTTT

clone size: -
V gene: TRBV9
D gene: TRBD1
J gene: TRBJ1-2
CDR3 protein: CASSPRQGHAYGYTF
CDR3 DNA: TGTGCCAGCAGCCCCCGACAGGGGCATGCCTATGGCTACACCTTC

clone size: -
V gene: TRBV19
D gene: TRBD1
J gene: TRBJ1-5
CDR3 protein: CASRDRASNQPQHF
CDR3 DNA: TGTGCCAGTAGGGACAGGGCGAGCAATCAGCCCCAGCATTTT

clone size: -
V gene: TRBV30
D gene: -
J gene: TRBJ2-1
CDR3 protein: CAWSAGGNEQFF
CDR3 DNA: TGTGCCTGGAGTGCCGGGGGAAATGAGCAGTTCTTC

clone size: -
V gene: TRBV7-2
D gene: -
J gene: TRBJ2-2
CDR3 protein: CASSLLPDNTGELFF
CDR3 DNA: TGTGCCAGCAGCTTATTGCCAGACAACACCGGGGAGCTGTTTTTT

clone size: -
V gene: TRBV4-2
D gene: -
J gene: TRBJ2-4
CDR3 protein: CASSQDSGGSNIQYF
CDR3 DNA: TGTGCCAGCAGCCAAGACTCAGGCGGATCAAACATTCAGTACTTC

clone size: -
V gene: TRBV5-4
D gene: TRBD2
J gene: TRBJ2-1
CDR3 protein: CASSIELAGGREQFF
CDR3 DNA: TGTGCCAGCAGCATTGAGCTAGCGGGAGGTCGTGAGCAGTTCTTC

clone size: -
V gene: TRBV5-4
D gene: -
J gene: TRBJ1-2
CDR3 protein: CASSLTRGYGYTF
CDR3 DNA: TGTGCCAGCAGCTTGACGAGGGGCTATGGCTACACCTTC

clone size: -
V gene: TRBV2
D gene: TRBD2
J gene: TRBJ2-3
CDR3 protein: CASSTTGLAGNTQYF
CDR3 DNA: TGTGCCAGCAGTACAACGGGACTAGCCGGAAATACGCAGTATTTT

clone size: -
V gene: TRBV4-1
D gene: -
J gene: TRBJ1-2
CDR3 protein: CASSQRLLDSSNYGYTF
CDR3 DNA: TGCGCCAGCAGCCAAAGACTTCTGGACAGCTCTAACTATGGCTACACCTTC

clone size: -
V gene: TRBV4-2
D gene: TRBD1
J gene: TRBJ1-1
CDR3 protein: CASRFRDSLNTEAFF
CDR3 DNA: TGTGCCAGCAGGTTTAGGGACAGTCTGAACACTGAAGCTTTCTTT

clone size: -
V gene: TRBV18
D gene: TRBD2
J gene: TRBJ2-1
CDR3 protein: CASSPPGLAASYNEQFF
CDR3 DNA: TGTGCCAGCTCACCACCGGGACTAGCGGCTTCCTACAATGAGCAGTTCTTC

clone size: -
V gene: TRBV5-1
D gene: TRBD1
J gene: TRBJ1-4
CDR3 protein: CASSVDRGRGKLFF
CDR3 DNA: TGCGCCAGCAGCGTCGACAGGGGGCGCGGAAAACTGTTTTTT

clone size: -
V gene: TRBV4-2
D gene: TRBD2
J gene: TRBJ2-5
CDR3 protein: CASSQPGLAGGETQYF
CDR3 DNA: TGTGCCAGCAGCCAGCCCGGACTAGCGGGAGGAGAGACCCAGTACTTC

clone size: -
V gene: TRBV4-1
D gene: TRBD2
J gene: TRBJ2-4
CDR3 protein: CASSQGGLAELAKNIQYF
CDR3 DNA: TGCGCCAGCAGCCAAGGAGGACTAGCGGAACTAGCCAAAAACATTCAGTACTTC

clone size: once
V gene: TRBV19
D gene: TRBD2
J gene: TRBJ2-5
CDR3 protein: CASRRTSGGAWETQYF
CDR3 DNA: TGTGCCAGTAGGCGTACTAGCGGGGGGGCTTGGGAGACCCAGTACTTC

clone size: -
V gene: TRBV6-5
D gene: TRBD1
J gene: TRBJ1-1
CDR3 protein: CASSPTGDMNTEAFF
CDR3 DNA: TGTGCCAGCAGCCCGACAGGGGACATGAACACTGAAGCTTTCTTT

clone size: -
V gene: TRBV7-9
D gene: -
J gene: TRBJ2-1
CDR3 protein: CASSLVFLAENYNEQFF
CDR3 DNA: TGTGCCAGCAGCTTAGTGTTTTTAGCGGAGAACTACAATGAGCAGTTCTTC

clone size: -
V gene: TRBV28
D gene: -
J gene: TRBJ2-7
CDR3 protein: CASSSRTLLSYEQYF
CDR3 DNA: TGTGCCAGCAGCTCAAGGACACTCCTCTCCTACGAGCAGTACTTC

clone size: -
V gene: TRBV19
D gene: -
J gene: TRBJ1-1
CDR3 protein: CASSIEGSWSVNTEAFF
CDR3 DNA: TGTGCCAGTAGTATCGAGGGATCGTGGTCGGTGAACACTGAAGCTTTCTTT

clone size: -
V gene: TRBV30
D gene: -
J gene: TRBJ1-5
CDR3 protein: CAWSREGGQPQHF
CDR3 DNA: TGTGCCTGGAGCCGTGAGGGAGGACAGCCCCAGCATTTT

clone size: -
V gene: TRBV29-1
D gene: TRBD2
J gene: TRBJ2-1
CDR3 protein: CSVKSGRSYNEQFF
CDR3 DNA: TGCAGCGTTAAAAGCGGGAGGTCCTACAATGAGCAGTTCTTC

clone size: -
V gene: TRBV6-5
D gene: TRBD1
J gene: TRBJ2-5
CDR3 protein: CASSYSGGESETQYF
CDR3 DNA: TGTGCCAGCAGTTACTCAGGGGGCGAGTCCGAGACCCAGTACTTC

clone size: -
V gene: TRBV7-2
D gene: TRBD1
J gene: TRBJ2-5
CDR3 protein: CASSLYGTGGGKTQYF
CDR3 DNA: TGTGCCAGCAGCTTATACGGGACAGGGGGCGGAAAGACCCAGTACTTC

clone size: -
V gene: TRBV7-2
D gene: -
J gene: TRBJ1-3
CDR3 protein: CASSLGSPSSGNTIYF
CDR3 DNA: TGTGCCAGCAGCTTAGGCAGCCCTTCCTCTGGAAACACCATATATTTT

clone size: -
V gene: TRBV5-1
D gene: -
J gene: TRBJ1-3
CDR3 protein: CASSLVQGNTAGNTIYF
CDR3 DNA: TGCGCCAGCAGCTTGGTTCAGGGGAATACTGCAGGAAACACCATATATTTT

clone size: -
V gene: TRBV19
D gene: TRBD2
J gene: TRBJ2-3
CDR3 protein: CASARRTSGSDTQYF
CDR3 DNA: TGTGCCAGTGCTAGGAGGACTAGCGGGAGTGATACGCAGTATTTT

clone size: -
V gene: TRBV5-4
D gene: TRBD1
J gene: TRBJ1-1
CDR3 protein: CASSLAGTGWTEAFF
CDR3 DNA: TGTGCCAGCAGCTTGGCCGGGACAGGGTGGACTGAAGCTTTCTTT

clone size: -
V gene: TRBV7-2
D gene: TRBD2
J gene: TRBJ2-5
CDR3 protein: CASSPQPRTSGETQYF
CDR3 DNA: TGTGCCAGCAGCCCACAACCCCGGACTAGCGGAGAGACCCAGTACTTC

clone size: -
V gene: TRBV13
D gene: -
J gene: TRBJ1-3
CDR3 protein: CASSFRQEANTIYF
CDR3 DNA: TGTGCCAGCAGCTTTCGGCAGGAGGCGAACACCATATATTTT

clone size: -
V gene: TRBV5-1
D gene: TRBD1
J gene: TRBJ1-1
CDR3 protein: CASSLDRGRSEAFF
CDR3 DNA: TGCGCCAGCAGTTTGGACAGGGGGCGAAGTGAAGCTTTCTTT

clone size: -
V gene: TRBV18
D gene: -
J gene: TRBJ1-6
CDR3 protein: CASSQFGEGNSPLHF
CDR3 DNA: TGTGCCAGCTCACAATTCGGAGAGGGAAATTCACCCCTCCACTTT

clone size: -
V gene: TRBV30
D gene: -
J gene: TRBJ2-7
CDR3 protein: CAWSVGGSYEQYF
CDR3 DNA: TGTGCCTGGAGTGTAGGGGGATCCTACGAGCAGTACTTC

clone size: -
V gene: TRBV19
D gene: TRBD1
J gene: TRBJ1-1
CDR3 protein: CASSMSLTGTGMNTEAFF
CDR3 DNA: TGTGCCAGTAGTATGTCCCTGACCGGGACAGGGATGAACACTGAAGCTTTCTTT

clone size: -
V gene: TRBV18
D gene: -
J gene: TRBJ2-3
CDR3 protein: CASSPHDTDTQYF
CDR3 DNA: TGTGCCAGCTCACCACACGACACAGATACGCAGTATTTT

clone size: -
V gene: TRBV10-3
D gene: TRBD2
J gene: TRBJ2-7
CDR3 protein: CAITGLAGGQPSEQYF
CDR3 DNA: TGTGCCATCACCGGACTAGCGGGAGGCCAACCCTCCGAGCAGTACTTC

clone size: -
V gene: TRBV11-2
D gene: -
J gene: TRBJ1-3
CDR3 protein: CASSQRGSGNTIYF
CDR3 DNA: TGTGCCAGCAGCCAGAGGGGCTCTGGAAACACCATATATTTT

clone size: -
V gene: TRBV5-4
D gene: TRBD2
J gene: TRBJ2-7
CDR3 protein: CASSPGTNSYEQYF
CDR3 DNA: TGTGCCAGCAGCCCCGGGACTAACTCCTACGAGCAGTACTTC